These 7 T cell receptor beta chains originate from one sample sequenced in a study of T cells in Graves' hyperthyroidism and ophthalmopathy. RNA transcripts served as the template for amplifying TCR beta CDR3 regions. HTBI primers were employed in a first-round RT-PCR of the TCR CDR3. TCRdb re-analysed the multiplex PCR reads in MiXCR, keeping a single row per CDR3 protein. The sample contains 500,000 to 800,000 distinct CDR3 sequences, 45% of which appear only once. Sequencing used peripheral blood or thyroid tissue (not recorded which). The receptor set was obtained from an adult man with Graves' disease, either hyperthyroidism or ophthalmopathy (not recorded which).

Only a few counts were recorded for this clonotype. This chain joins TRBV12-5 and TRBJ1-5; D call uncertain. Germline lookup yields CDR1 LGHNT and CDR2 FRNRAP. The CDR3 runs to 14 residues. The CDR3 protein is CASTKGSSNQPQHF. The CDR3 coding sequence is TGTGCCAGCACTAAAGGGAGTAGCAATCAGCCCCAGCATTTT. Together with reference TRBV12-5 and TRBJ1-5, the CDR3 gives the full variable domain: DARVTQTPRHKVTEMGQEVTMRCQPILGHNTVFWYRQTMMQGLELLAYFRNRAPLDDSGMPKDRFSAEMPDATLATLKIQPSEPRDSAVYFCASTKGSSNQPQHFGDGTRLSIL.

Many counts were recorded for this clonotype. The CDR3 DNA follows: TGTGCCAGCAGCGCCTCTCACGAGCAGTACTTC. Its translation: CASSASHEQYF. This chain joins TRBV7-9 and TRBJ2-7; D ambiguous. From germline, CDR1 is SEHNR and CDR2 FQNEAQ (reference sequence). V was trimmed by 5 bases and J by 5 bases, leaving 7 bases between them. The CDR3 has 11 residues.

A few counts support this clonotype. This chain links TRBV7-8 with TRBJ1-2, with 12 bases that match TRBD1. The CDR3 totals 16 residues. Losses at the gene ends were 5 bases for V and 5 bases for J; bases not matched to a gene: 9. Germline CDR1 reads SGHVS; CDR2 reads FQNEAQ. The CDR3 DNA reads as TGTGCCAGCAGCCCGGGACAGGGGGCCTCAAAATATGGCTACACCTTC. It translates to CASSPGQGASKYGYTF.

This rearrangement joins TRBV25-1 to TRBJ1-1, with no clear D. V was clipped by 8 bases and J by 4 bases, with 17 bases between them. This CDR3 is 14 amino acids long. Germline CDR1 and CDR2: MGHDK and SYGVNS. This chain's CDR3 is CASVDRVSGTEAFF. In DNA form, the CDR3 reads TGTGCCAGCGTTGACCGGGTTAGTGGCACTGAAGCTTTCTTT.

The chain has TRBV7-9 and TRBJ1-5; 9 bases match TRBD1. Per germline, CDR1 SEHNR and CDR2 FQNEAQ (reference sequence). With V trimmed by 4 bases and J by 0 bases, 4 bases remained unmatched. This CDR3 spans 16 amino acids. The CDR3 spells CASSYGTGPSNQPQHF. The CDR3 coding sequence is TGTGCCAGCAGCTATGGGACAGGGCCTAGCAATCAGCCCCAGCATTTT.

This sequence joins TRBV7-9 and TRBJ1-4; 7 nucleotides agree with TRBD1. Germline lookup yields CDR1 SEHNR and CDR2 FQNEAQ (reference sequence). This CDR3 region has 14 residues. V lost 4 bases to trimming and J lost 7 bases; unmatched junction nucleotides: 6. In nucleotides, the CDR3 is TGTGCCAGCAGCTCGGAGACAGGGAGTGAAAAACTGTTTTTT. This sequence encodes CASSSETGSEKLFF. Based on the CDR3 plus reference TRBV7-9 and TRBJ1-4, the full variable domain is DTGVSQNPRHKITKRGQNVTFRCDPISEHNRLYWYRQTLGQGPEFLTYFQNEAQLEKSRLLSDRFSAERPKGSFSTLEIQRTEQGDSAMYLCASSSETGSEKLFFGSGTQLSVL.

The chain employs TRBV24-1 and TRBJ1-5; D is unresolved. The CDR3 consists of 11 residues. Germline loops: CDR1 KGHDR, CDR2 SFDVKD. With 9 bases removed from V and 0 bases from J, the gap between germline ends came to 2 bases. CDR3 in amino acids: CATDSNQPQHF. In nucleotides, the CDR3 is TGTGCCACCGATAGCAATCAGCCCCAGCATTTT.